This T cell receptor beta chain appears in the sequencing data of a study of blood T cell repertoires in COVID-19. Study information: Specimens from acute and convalescent COVID-19 originated in the United States, Italy and Spain. The analysed material was cDNA or gDNA that came from T cells, B-cell-depleted T cells, or PBMCs.

In the authors' workflow: Cell counts per sample came from amplifying reference gene primers. The method was immunoSEQ multiplex PCR; TCRdb's version includes in-frame clones alone and lacks a portion of them. V, J and clone size are taken as reported in that table, and D and trimming were inferred from the DNA itself. The repertoire holds just over 70,000 clones, about 80% seen once, with 15% to 20% in the top ten. Germline CDR1 reads MNHEY; CDR2 reads SVGEGT. The CDR3 is 16 amino acids. V lost 4 bases, J lost 7 bases, and 10 bases stayed unmatched. The chain uses TRBV6-2 or TRBV6-3 and TRBJ1-6; 7 nucleotides line up with TRBD1. Sequencing used peripheral blood. The origin of this receptor is a man between 65 and 85 years old who had recovered from COVID-19. The DNA for the CDR3 is TGTGCCAGCAGTTCGCTACACAGGGGCGGAAATTCACCCCTCCACTTT. Amino acids: CASSSLHRGGNSPLHF.